The T cell receptor (beta chain) described here comes from a study of blood T cell repertoires in COVID-19. Study as a whole: Samples came from the United States, Italy and Spain, spanning acute and convalescent COVID-19.

This clone showed up just a few times. Data came from immunoSEQ multiplex PCR; TCRdb stores just in-frame clones and leaves some out. The sample includes approximately 280,000 clones, about 90% of them seen just once. This CDR3 comprises 15 residues. Germline V lookup: CDR1 SGHTA, CDR2 FQGNSA. V gave up 5 bases and J gave up 2 bases, with 15 bases separating them. The receptor was isolated from a woman between 25 and 40 years old who had recovered from COVID-19. Sequenced material: peripheral blood. The chain links TRBV7-2 to TRBJ1-2; maybe TRBD1 (6 bases). CDR3 in amino acids: CASSLSHTGNYGYTF. The DNA of the CDR3 is TGTGCCAGCAGCCTATCACATACAGGGAACTATGGCTACACCTTC.